Described below is a single TCR beta chain sequence and its context. Antigen specificity is unknown. This record belongs to a study of Ad26.COV2.S vaccination and SARS-CoV-2 variants. Study results and limitations: Higher spike-specific TCR breadth was found in vaccine recipients than in placebo recipients. Breadth of non-spike TCRs did not differ between vaccinees and placebo recipients. Total T cell responses may have been underestimated by the TCR breadth and depth analyses.

Clones were sequenced by immunoSEQ multiplex PCR, and TCRdb holds only the in-frame ones, with some missing. The sample includes over 90,000 clones, around 81% seen only once; the top ten take about 18%. The CDR3 is 14 residues long. Per germline, CDR1 SQVTM and CDR2 ANQGSEA. V was clipped by 7 bases and J by 3 bases, with 18 bases between them. Sequencing was performed on peripheral blood, taken after recovery from COVID-19. This receptor was obtained from a human donor who had recovered from COVID-19. The rearrangement joins TRBV29-1 to TRBJ1-1; a weak D match, TRBD1 (6 bases). The DNA of the CDR3 is TGCAGCGCTGTTGGGGGGGCTGGGTACACTGAAGCTTTCTTT. This encodes CSAVGGAGYTEAFF. Looking up the rest from reference TRBV29-1 and TRBJ1-1 gives the full variable domain: SAVISQKPSRDICQRGTSLTIQCQVDSQVTMMFWYRQQPGQSLTLIATANQGSEATYESGFVIDKFPISRPNLTFSTLTVSNMSPEDSSIYLCSAVGGAGYTEAFFGQGTRLTVV.